This TCR beta chain originates from a study of T cells in Graves' hyperthyroidism and ophthalmopathy (dated by TCRdb to the late 2010s). Background for the entire study: To identify TCR V-J signatures that set the groups apart, the researchers used a discovery cohort of 95 to 100 patients, made up of 40 to 45 with Graves' ophthalmopathy and 57 with stable Graves' hyperthyroidism. An independent validation cohort of about 19 hyperthyroidism patients and about 16 patients who later progressed to ophthalmopathy tested prospective prediction of ophthalmopathy. For training and testing, the 80 to 100 patients in the discovery cohort were randomly divided in a 7:3 ratio. In addition, the study compared T-cell repertoires in thyroid tissue and in blood from roughly six Graves' hyperthyroidism patients. After sampling, hyperthyroidism patients received methimazole starting at 30 mg daily, and ophthalmopathy patients received high-dose intravenous methylprednisolone. TCR Vbeta CDR3 sequencing of 135 peripheral blood samples (43 ophthalmopathy, 75 or so hyperthyroidism and some 17 progressor patients) is reported in the paper.

This clonotype has a count of ten or more. No cognate antigen has been identified for it. Base qualities were left out, and no much larger clone turns up one base away. Amplification of TCR beta CDR3 regions was carried out from RNA transcripts. For the first round of RT-PCR on the TCR CDR3, the HTBI primer set was used together with the Qiagen OneStep RT-PCR kit. Libraries were constructed in a second round of multiplex PCR, after which size selection and purification were performed. Libraries were sequenced paired-end with 100 bp reads on an Illumina HiSeq2000. Processing in the source paper ran as follows. SOAPnuke was used to process the raw data, with reads discarded if the reads contained adapters or uncalled bases, had a mean Phred below 15, or lacked an exact constant-primer or identifier match. COPE v1.2.5 was used to merge the high-quality paired reads, and each unique nucleotide sequence was defined as a clonotype. MiTCR v1.1 was used to align the clonotypes against IMGT TRBV, TRBD and TRBJ reference segments. The analysis was restricted to V-J combinations with a frequency above 0.0001, which together covered just over 98% of the repertoires. A TCS score was defined as the ratio of F50 (clonal expansion) to E x V (chaos), with BLOSUM62-based TCRdist applied between CDR3 peptides within each V-J. Welch's t-statistics and random forest reduced fewer than 600 V-J features to 13, which were used in a naive Bayes classifier (R e1071). Thyroid-blood repertoire similarity was quantified with the Morisita-Horn index. TCRdb reworked the public reads: Q25 trimming with fastp, MiXCR clone assembly, productive beta chains retained. CDR3 protein duplicates are merged, each entry listing the most common genes and DNA. These V and J calls rely on TCRdb rather than the paper's analysis. The sample profile shows roughly 500,000 distinct CDR3 sequences; approximately 44% of them were found once. The ten largest clones take up roughly 19% of the sample.

What the research found in general, with its limitations: In validation, progression to ophthalmopathy was predicted by the model with 70.59% sensitivity and roughly 72% specificity, a median of approximately 6.5 months before onset. No statistical method was used to fix the sample size in advance, and group allocation was not hidden from the investigators. Blood samples also contained most of the expanded thyroid clonotypes (frequency above 0.001), which suggests that blood repertoires may reflect thyroid immune responses. A model built on a 13 V-J signature distinguished ophthalmopathy from stable hyperthyroidism, reaching over 85% sensitivity and 81.08% specificity in cross-validation and 80%/75% in testing.

Patients with uncontrolled infections, other autoimmune diseases, pregnancy or lactation were excluded. Diagnoses were based on clinical symptoms, serum thyroxine and TRAb, thyroid ultrasound and orbital computed tomography. Total RNA was extracted with Trizol reagent, and quality was checked on an Agilent 2100 Bioanalyzer. The CDR3 spans 17 residues, from the cysteine through the phenylalanine. Here the CDR3 DNA is all that survives: 51 bases in frame from base 1. The CDR1 and CDR2 encoded by the germline V gene (reference sequence) are MNHEY and SMNVEV. A distance of 24 bases separates the germline ends of V and J, which lose 8 bases and 5 bases respectively.

Recombination connected TRBV27 to TRBJ1-4, with the D gene uncertain. This receptor was identified in an adult woman with Graves' disease, either hyperthyroidism or ophthalmopathy (not recorded which). The sequenced sample consisted of peripheral blood or thyroid tissue (not recorded which). The CDR3 region has the sequence CASGLQLAAQMNEKLFF. The base sequence is TGTGCCAGCGGATTACAACTTGCTGCACAGATGAATGAAAAACTGTTTTTT.